Presented here are 8 T cell receptor beta chains from one specimen sequenced in a study of cytomegalovirus exposure and HLA in healthy donors. In the PCR, 60 Vbeta and 13 Jbeta primers were used. Assay: immunoSEQ multiplex PCR; the TCRdb copy retains only in-frame clones and omits some. Found here are 100,000 to 150,000 clones; the top ten clones hold around 2.9%. Sequencing was done on a sample of PBMCs. The receptors derive from a man younger than 45 in good health and CMV-seronegative.

The chain combines TRBV21-1 with TRBJ2-5; the DNA was not used to check the table's D call, TRBD1. TRBV21-1 is a pseudogene segment. This CDR3 contains 16 residues. DNA for the CDR3: TGTGCCAGCAGCAGAAACAGGGTTGGTTGGCAAGAGACCCAGTACTTC. Translated, it gives CASSRNRVGWQETQYF.

The chain carries TRBV5-6 and TRBJ2-7; 7 bases align to TRBD2. Per germline, CDR1 SGHDT and CDR2 YYEEEE. The V and J ends lost 0 bases and 1 base, in that order; junction bases with no gene match: 4. CDR3 length: 15 residues. The CDR3 DNA sequence: TGTGCCAGCAGCTTGGGGGGACTACTATCCTACGAGCAGTACTTC. The encoded protein is CASSLGGLLSYEQYF.

V usage is TRBV7-9 and J usage is TRBJ1-2; a possible D gene is TRBD1 (5 bases). Between the trimmed V and J ends, which lost 2 bases and 6 bases, there was a span of 10 bases. The CDR3 runs 13 residues. The germline V gene encodes CDR1 SEHNR and CDR2 FQNEAQ (reference sequence). The CDR3 DNA follows: TGTGCCAGCAGCTTATCACAGGATCATGGCTACACCTTC. Its translation: CASSLSQDHGYTF.

This chain links TRBV7-3 with TRBJ1-1, with no clear D. Germline CDR1 and CDR2: SGHTA and FQGTGA. V was clipped by 4 bases and J by 1 base, with 7 bases between them. The CDR3 is 13 amino acids. The CDR3 region is CASSSTENTEAFF. The DNA of the CDR3 is TGTGCCAGCAGCTCCACAGAGAACACTGAAGCTTTCTTT.

The J gene is TRBJ1-2, the V gene TRBV11-2, with 7 nucleotides matching TRBD1. Per the germline V gene, CDR1 is SGHAT and CDR2 is FQNNGV. The CDR3 covers 14 residues. Trimming removed 2 bases from V and 6 bases from J; junction bases left unmatched: 6. Written as DNA, the CDR3 is TGTGCCAGCAGCTTACCCAGGGGGGTGGATGGCTACACCTTC. Protein: CASSLPRGVDGYTF.

The rearrangement links TRBV28 to TRBJ1-1; the match to TRBD1 covers 8 bases. The germline CDR1 and CDR2 sequences are MDHEN and SYDVKM. The CDR3 has 14 residues. With 10 bases clipped from V and 2 bases from J, the junction kept 9 bases outside the gene matches. The CDR3 reads CATNRDRINTEAFF. The CDR3 DNA sequence: TGTGCCACAAACCGGGACAGGATTAACACTGAAGCTTTCTTT.

V is TRBV10-3 and J is TRBJ1-1, with a possible D match to TRBD1 (5 bases). Deletions cut 8 bases from V and 3 bases from J, with 13 bases between. Germline lookup yields CDR1 ENHRY and CDR2 SYGVKD. The length of the CDR3 is 13 residues. The CDR3 here is CAISEDTYTEAFF. CDR3 DNA: TGTGCCATCTCAGAGGACACCTACACTGAAGCTTTCTTT.

V and J are TRBV9 and TRBJ2-7; a weak D match, TRBD2 (5 bases). CDR3 length: 17 amino acids. Germline V gives CDR1 SGDLS, CDR2 YYNGEE. V lost 3 bases to trimming and J lost 1 base, with 20 bases between them. CDR3 loop: CASSGDPRGALSYEQYF. The CDR3 bases are TGTGCCAGCAGCGGAGACCCTCGGGGAGCCCTTTCCTACGAGCAGTACTTC.